The 26 T cell receptor beta chains below all came from one sample that was sequenced in a study of shared T cell receptors in the human thymus. Clones were read by immunoSEQ multiplex PCR, and TCRdb kept only the in-frame ones, dropping some. The table includes roughly 710,000 clones, 75% to 90% detected once. The data were also submitted as part of a second study, on human thymus T cells.

The sequencing sample was made of thymocytes. Receptors originate from a girl less than two years old with a congenital heart defect.

CDR3 sequence: CASSQDPQGLEAFF. In DNA, the CDR3 is TGCGCCAGCAGCCAGGACCCCCAGGGCCTTGAAGCTTTCTTT. The chain is built from TRBV4-1 and TRBJ1-1, with D perhaps TRBD1 (5 bases). V was trimmed by 3 bases and J by 7 bases, leaving 15 bases between them. The CDR3 runs 14 residues. Looked up from germline, CDR1 is MGHRA and CDR2 is YSYEKL.

V usage is TRBV28 and J usage is TRBJ1-2, with a tentative D call TRBD1 (6 bases). The V and J ends lost 2 bases and 5 bases respectively, with 27 bases between them. The CDR3 runs 19 residues. CDR1 is MDHEN, CDR2 SYDVKM, per germline. The CDR3 region has the DNA TGTGCCAGCAGTTTAGGTGGCGTGGCAGGGGAGCGAACCGGGTATGGCTACACCTTC. Residues: CASSLGGVAGERTGYGYTF.

The DNA for the CDR3 is TGTGCCAGCAGTCCATCAGGGTACTATAATTCACCCCTCCACTTT. This translates into CASSPSGYYNSPLHF. The chain has TRBV27 and TRBJ1-6; D may be TRBD1 (5 bases). The length of the CDR3 is 15 residues. V dropped 5 bases and J dropped 3 bases, with 11 bases sitting between them. The germline CDR1 and CDR2 sequences are MNHEY and SMNVEV (reference sequence).

The chain carries TRBV14 and TRBJ2-7, with 12 bases lining up with TRBD2. The CDR3 loop spans 22 amino acids. Looked up from germline, CDR1 is SGHDN and CDR2 is FVKESK. Trimming cost V 0 bases and J 0 bases; bases outside gene matches: 18. The CDR3 sequence is CASSQEPSGGAENIKSSYEQYF. The CDR3 nucleotides read TGTGCCAGCAGCCAAGAGCCTAGCGGGGGGGCCGAAAATATAAAGAGCTCCTACGAGCAGTACTTC. Combining the CDR3 with reference TRBV14 and TRBJ2-7 gives the whole variable domain EAGVTQFPSHSVIEKGQTVTLRCDPISGHDNLYWYRRVMGKEIKFLLHFVKESKQDESGMPNNRFLAERTGGTYSTLKVQPAELEDSGVYFCASSQEPSGGAENIKSSYEQYFGPGTRLTVT.

This clone was counted between two and nine times. The chain is built from TRBV5-4 and TRBJ2-5; a possible D gene is TRBD2 (7 bases). CDR3 length equals 14 residues. Germline loops: CDR1 SGHNT, CDR2 YYREEE (reference sequence). The V gene lost 4 bases and the J gene lost 3 bases, with 13 bases spanning the gap. CDR3 DNA: TGTGCCAGCAGCCCCGGGGAGGGGGAAGAGACCCAGTACTTC. This encodes CASSPGEGEETQYF.

The V gene is TRBV6-1, the J gene TRBJ1-6; 8 bases line up with TRBD1. Germline CDR1 MNHNS, CDR2 SASEGT. The junction had 10 bases not matched to a gene; V was cut back by 4 bases and J by 8 bases. There are 16 residues in the CDR3. CDR3 region: CASSVMTGAVDSPLHF. CDR3 DNA sequence: TGTGCCAGCAGTGTGATGACAGGGGCGGTTGATTCACCCCTCCACTTT.

The chain recombines TRBV28 with TRBJ1-3, with TRBD1 identical over 9 bases. The CDR3 extends over 18 amino acids. Per the germline V gene, CDR1 is MDHEN and CDR2 is SYDVKM. Unmatched junction bases numbered 6, after V lost 0 bases and J lost 0 bases. The chain's CDR3 is CASSLCFRQGVSGNTIYF. As DNA, the CDR3 is TGTGCCAGCAGTTTATGCTTCCGACAGGGGGTCTCTGGAAACACCATATATTTT.

The chain recombines TRBV7-2 with TRBJ1-6, with TRBD1 as a possible D gene (6 bases). Germline CDR1 reads SGHTA; CDR2 reads FQGNSA. V was clipped by 5 bases and J by 7 bases, with 15 bases between them. The CDR3 has 15 amino acids. The CDR3 nucleotides are TGTGCCAGCAGCGACAACAGGGTCCCAAATTCACCCCTCCACTTT. Its protein is CASSDNRVPNSPLHF.

V gene TRBV10-3 combines with J gene TRBJ2-1, with D hard to call. From germline, CDR1 is ENHRY and CDR2 SYGVKD. V was trimmed by 8 bases and J by 4 bases, leaving 9 bases between them. The CDR3 has 12 residues. The CDR3 sequence: CAISSFYNEQFF. In DNA, the CDR3 is TGTGCCATCTCGTCCTTTTACAATGAGCAGTTCTTC.

The J gene is TRBJ1-2, the V gene TRBV6-5; maybe TRBD1 (5 bases). V was trimmed by 8 bases and J by 7 bases, leaving 17 bases between them. CDR1 is MNHEY, CDR2 SVGAGI, per germline. The CDR3 is 13 residues long. The CDR3 nucleotides read TGTGCCAGCGGGGGATGGGGGGTCATTGGCTACACCTTC. It codes for CASGGWGVIGYTF.

The gene calls are TRBV2 and TRBJ2-5; 9 nucleotides match TRBD2. Per germline, CDR1 SNHLY and CDR2 FYNNEI. CDR3 length equals 17 residues. Trimming took 10 bases from V and 2 from J; bases not matched to a gene: 17. CDR3 loop: CANKLRGGRSEQETQYF. CDR3 nucleotides: TGTGCCAACAAACTGCGGGGGGGCCGGAGTGAGCAAGAGACCCAGTACTTC.

This chain uses TRBV6-1 with TRBJ1-4; maybe TRBD1 (5 bases). V lost 0 bases and J 7 bases, leaving 15 bases between the germline ends. The germline gives CDR1 MNHNS, CDR2 SASEGT. This CDR3 is 16 amino acids long. CDR3: CASSEAEGARGEKLFF. CDR3 nucleotide sequence: TGTGCCAGCAGTGAAGCAGAAGGGGCGCGGGGTGAAAAACTGTTTTTT.

This chain connects TRBV5-4 to TRBJ1-1, with D possibly TRBD1 on 6 matching bases. With 3 bases removed from V and 9 bases from J, the gap between germline ends came to 15 bases. This CDR3 is 13 amino acids long. Looked up from germline, CDR1 is SGHNT and CDR2 is YYREEE (reference sequence). The CDR3 region has the DNA TGTGCCAGCAGCTCCTCGAGGGGGACTAAAGCTTTCTTT. Translating it yields CASSSSRGTKAFF.

The genes are TRBV27 and TRBJ1-1; 8 bases agree with TRBD1. V dropped 6 bases and J dropped 6; count of bases not matched to a gene: 6. Germline V gene sequence: CDR1 MNHEY, CDR2 SMNVEV (reference sequence). CDR3 length: 13 amino acids. The CDR3 DNA reads TGTGCCAGCAGAAACAGGGGGGCTGCTGAAGCTTTCTTT. Amino acid sequence: CASRNRGAAEAFF.

The table lists this clone with a few counts. The J gene is TRBJ1-6, the V gene TRBV19; 11 bases fit TRBD1. Trimming at V came to 3 bases and at J to 14 bases, leaving 12 bases not matched to a gene. CDR1 LNHDA and CDR2 SQIVND come from the germline V gene (reference sequence). This CDR3 is 16 amino acids long. Here the CDR3 reads CASSIAEGTGGFTLHF. Here the CDR3 DNA reads TGTGCCAGTAGTATCGCGGAAGGGACAGGGGGATTCACCCTCCACTTT. Together with reference TRBV19 and TRBJ1-6, the CDR3 gives the full variable domain: DGGITQSPKYLFRKEGQNVTLSCEQNLNHDAMYWYRQDPGQGLRLIYYSQIVNDFQKGDIAEGYSVSREKKESFPLTVTSAQKNPTAFYLCASSIAEGTGGFTLHFGNGTRLTVT.

The gene calls are TRBV5-6 and TRBJ2-1; tentatively, D is TRBD2 (7 bases). The V end was cut by 0 bases, the J end by 7 bases, with 17 bases between. Looked up from germline, CDR1 is SGHDT and CDR2 is YYEEEE. CDR3 length equals 16 residues. The CDR3 spells CASSLDPGGRSNEQFF. The CDR3, as DNA: TGTGCCAGCAGCTTGGATCCGGGGGGCCGATCGAATGAGCAGTTCTTC.

The chain is built from TRBV27 and TRBJ2-1, with TRBD1 identical over 11 bases. There are 17 residues in the CDR3. Germline lookup yields CDR1 MNHEY and CDR2 SMNVEV (reference sequence). J gave up 7 bases and V 6 bases, and 14 bases lay outside the gene matches. The CDR3 reads CASSRLFPGQGDNEQFF. The CDR3 nucleotides read TGTGCCAGCAGCCGCCTGTTCCCGGGACAGGGGGATAATGAGCAGTTCTTC.

V is TRBV4-3 and J is TRBJ1-6, with D perhaps matching TRBD1 (6 bases). CDR1 is LGHNA and CDR2 is YSLEER in the germline V gene. The germline V and J ends were trimmed by 8 bases and 6 bases, with 11 bases remaining between them. The CDR3 consists of 13 residues. This CDR3 is CASSQGLNSPLHF. The DNA of the CDR3 is TGCGCCAGCTCGCAGGGGCTTAATTCACCCCTCCACTTT.

In nucleotides, the CDR3 is TGCGCCAGCAGCCAAGATGCTCTAGCGGGGGGGCGGAGCACAGATACGCAGTATTTT. Translation gives CASSQDALAGGRSTDTQYF. The chain joins TRBV4-1 to TRBJ2-3, with 12 bases identical to TRBD2. The CDR3 spans 19 residues. V was pared by 0 bases and J by 0 bases, with 7 bases of the junction left unmatched. Looked up from germline, CDR1 is MGHRA and CDR2 is YSYEKL.

The chain recombines TRBV5-8 with TRBJ1-2; 8 positions match TRBD1. This CDR3 is 16 amino acids long. J was trimmed by 4 bases and V by 6 bases; bases with no gene match: 14. Germline CDR1 is SGHTS and CDR2 is YDEGEE. The CDR3 loop is CASTPNGGQGFYGYTF. The CDR3 coding sequence is TGTGCCAGCACCCCTAACGGCGGACAGGGTTTCTATGGCTACACCTTC.

This sequence joins TRBV27 and TRBJ2-7; 12 nucleotides line up with TRBD1. The germline V gene has CDR1 MNHEY and CDR2 SMNVEV (reference sequence). J lost 5 bases, V lost 6 bases, and 2 bases had no gene match. This CDR3 has 13 residues. The CDR3 region has the DNA TGTGCCAGCAGGAGGGACAGGGGGCACGAGCAGTACTTC. Translated, it gives CASRRDRGHEQYF.

The chain is built from TRBV7-8 and TRBJ2-7; TRBD2 agrees at 12 bases. Germline CDR1 SGHVS, CDR2 FQNEAQ. This CDR3 is built from 18 residues. Trimming removed 4 bases from V and 2 bases from J; junction bases left unmatched: 12. The DNA of the CDR3 is TGTGCCAGCAGCTCCTTTAGACGGACTAGCGGGGCCACCTACGAGCAGTACTTC. Residues: CASSSFRRTSGATYEQYF.

The V gene is TRBV30, the J gene TRBJ1-2; a possible D gene is TRBD1 (5 bases). The CDR3 runs to 11 residues. V was cut by 4 bases and J by 8 bases, with 11 bases left in between. Germline V gives CDR1 GTSNPN, CDR2 SVGIG (reference sequence). This CDR3 reads CAWNRQSGYTF. CDR3 nucleotides: TGTGCCTGGAATAGACAGTCCGGCTACACCTTC.

This chain joins TRBV4-1 and TRBJ2-1, with 9 nucleotides matching TRBD2. The CDR3 consists of 19 residues. V trimming: 1 base; J trimming: 0 bases; junction bases outside the gene matches: 10. Germline CDR1 and CDR2: MGHRA and YSYEKL. CDR3 amino acids: CASSQGGSGGWSSYNEQFF. CDR3 nucleotides: TGCGCCAGCAGCCAAGGGGGTAGCGGGGGCTGGAGCTCCTACAATGAGCAGTTCTTC.

A single count supports this clone. The V and J genes are TRBV5-1 and TRBJ2-5, with 11 bases that match TRBD2. The DNA end is a closer match to TRBJ2-7, so the J assignment may be wrong. Germline lookup yields CDR1 SGHRS and CDR2 YFSETQ. This CDR3 has 16 residues. CDR3 DNA: TGCGCCAGCAGCTTGAGAAGACTAGCGGGGCACTACGAGCAGTACTTC. Its translation: CASSLRRLAGHYEQYF.

The chain combines TRBV6-6 with TRBJ2-7; 8 bases align to TRBD1. V shed 3 bases and J 6 bases; nucleotides not matched to a gene: 7. Germline CDR1 MNHNY, CDR2 SVGAGI (reference sequence). There are 14 residues in the CDR3. The DNA for the CDR3 is TGTGCCAGCAGTTATGGGGCAGGGGGCGCCGAGCAGTACTTC. This translates into CASSYGAGGAEQYF.